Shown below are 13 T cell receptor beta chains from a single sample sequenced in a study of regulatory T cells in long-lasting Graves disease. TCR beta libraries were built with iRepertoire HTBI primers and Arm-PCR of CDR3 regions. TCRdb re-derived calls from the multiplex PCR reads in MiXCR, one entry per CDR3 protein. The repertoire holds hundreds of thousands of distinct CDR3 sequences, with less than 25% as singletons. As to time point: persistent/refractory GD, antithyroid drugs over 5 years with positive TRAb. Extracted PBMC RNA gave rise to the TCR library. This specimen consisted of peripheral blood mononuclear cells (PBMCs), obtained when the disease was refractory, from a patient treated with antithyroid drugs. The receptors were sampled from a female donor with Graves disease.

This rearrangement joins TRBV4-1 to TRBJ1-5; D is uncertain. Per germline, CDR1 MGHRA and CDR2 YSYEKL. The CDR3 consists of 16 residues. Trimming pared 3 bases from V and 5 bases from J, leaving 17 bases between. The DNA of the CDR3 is TGCGCCAGCAGCCAGTCGTCTGAATTGCCGCATCAGCCCCAGCATTTT. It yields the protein CASSQSSELPHQPQHF.

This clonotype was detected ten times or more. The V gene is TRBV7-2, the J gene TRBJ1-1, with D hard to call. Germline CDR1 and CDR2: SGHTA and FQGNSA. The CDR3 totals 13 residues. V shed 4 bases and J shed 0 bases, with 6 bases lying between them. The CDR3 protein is CASSWRMNTEAFF. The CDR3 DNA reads TGTGCCAGCAGCTGGAGGATGAACACTGAAGCTTTCTTT.

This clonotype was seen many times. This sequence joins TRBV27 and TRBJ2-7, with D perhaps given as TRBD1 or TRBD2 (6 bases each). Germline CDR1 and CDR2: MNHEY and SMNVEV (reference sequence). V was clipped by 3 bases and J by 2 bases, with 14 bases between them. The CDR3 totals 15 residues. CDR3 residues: CASSFGGTPTYEQYF. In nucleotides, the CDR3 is TGTGCCAGCAGTTTTGGCGGGACACCAACCTACGAGCAGTACTTC.

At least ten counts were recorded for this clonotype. The CDR3 loop reads CASSWPEQYF. The CDR3 region has the DNA TGTGCCAGCAGTTGGCCTGAGCAGTACTTC. The chain recombines TRBV6-5 with TRBJ2-7; no definite D call. The ends were cut back, 4 bases at V and 7 bases at J, with 5 bases in the middle. CDR1 is MNHEY, CDR2 SVGAGI, per germline. The CDR3 has 10 amino acids.

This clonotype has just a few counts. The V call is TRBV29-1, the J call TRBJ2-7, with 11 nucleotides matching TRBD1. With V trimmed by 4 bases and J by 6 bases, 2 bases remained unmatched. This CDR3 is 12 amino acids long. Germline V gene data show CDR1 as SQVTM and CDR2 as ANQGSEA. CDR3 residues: CSVGTGGFEQYF. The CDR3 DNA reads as TGCAGCGTTGGGACAGGGGGCTTCGAGCAGTACTTC.

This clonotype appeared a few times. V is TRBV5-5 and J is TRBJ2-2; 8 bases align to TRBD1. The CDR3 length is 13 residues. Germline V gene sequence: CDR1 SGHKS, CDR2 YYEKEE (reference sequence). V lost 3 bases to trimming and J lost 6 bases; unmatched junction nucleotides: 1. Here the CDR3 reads CASSWTGSGELFF. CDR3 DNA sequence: TGTGCCAGCAGCTGGACAGGGTCCGGGGAGCTGTTTTTT.

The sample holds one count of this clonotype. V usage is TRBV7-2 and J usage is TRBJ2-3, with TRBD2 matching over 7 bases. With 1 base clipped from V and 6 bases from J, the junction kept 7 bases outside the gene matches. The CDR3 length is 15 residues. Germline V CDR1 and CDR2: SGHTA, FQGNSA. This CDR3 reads CASSLVGGSGDTQYF. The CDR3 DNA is TGTGCCAGCAGCTTAGTGGGCGGGAGTGGGGATACGCAGTATTTT. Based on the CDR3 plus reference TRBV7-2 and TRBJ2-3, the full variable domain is GAGVSQSPSNKVTEKGKDVELRCDPISGHTALYWYRQSLGQGLEFLIYFQGNSAPDKSGLPSDRFSAERTGGSVSTLTIQRTQQEDSAVYLCASSLVGGSGDTQYFGPGTRLTVL.

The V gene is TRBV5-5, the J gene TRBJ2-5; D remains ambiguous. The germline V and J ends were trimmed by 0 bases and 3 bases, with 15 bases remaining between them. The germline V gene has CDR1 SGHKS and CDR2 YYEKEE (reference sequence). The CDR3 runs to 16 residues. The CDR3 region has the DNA TGTGCCAGCAGCTTGGATCAGCTTCTGGGAAAAGAGACCCAGTACTTC. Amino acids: CASSLDQLLGKETQYF.

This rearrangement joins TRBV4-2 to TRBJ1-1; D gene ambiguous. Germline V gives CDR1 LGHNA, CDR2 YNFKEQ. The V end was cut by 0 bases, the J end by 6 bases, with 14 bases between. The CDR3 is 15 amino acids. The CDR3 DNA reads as TGTGCCAGCAGCCAAGAGTGGGCTTCACGGGCTGAAGCTTTCTTT. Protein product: CASSQEWASRAEAFF.

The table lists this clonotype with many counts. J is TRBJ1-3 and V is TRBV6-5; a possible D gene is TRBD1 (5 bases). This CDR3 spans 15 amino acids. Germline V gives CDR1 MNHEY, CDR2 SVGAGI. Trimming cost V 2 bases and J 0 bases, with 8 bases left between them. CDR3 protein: CASSYDSVSGNTIYF. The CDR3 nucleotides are TGTGCCAGCAGTTACGACAGCGTCTCTGGAAACACCATATATTTT.

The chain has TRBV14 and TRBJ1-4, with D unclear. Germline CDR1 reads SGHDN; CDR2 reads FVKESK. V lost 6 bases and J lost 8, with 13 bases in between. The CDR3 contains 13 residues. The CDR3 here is CASRRARREKLFF. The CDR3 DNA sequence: TGTGCCAGCAGGAGGGCTCGACGGGAAAAACTGTTTTTT.

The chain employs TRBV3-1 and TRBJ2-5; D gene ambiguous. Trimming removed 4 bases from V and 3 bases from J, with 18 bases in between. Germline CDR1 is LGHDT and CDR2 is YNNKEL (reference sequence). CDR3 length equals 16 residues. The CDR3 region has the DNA TGTGCCAGCAGCCGGAAAGAGATTAAACCAAAAGAGACCCAGTACTTC. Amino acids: CASSRKEIKPKETQYF.

DNA for the CDR3: TGTGCCAACAGACGAGATTCCGGATTATATGGCTACACCTTC. This sequence encodes CANRRDSGLYGYTF. The J gene is TRBJ1-2, the V gene TRBV6-1, with D hard to call. CDR3 length: 14 amino acids. V was trimmed by 10 bases and J by 5 bases, leaving 20 bases between them. Germline CDR1 reads MNHNS; CDR2 reads SASEGT.